A selection of T cell receptor beta chains follows, all from one sample in a study of blood T cell repertoires in COVID-19. Using immunoSEQ multiplex PCR, the repertoire was profiled, and TCRdb retains in-frame clones only, with some absent. Of fewer than 200,000 clones listed, 85% are singletons. Source material: peripheral blood. Every receptor here comes from a human donor with acute or convalescent COVID-19. The donor label of this sample is uncertain. The CDR3 runs from the conserved cysteine through the conserved F or W. Each record gives: CDR3 protein, CDR3 DNA, D gene, J gene, clone size, V gene. The D gene is left open where the match is weak. Clone size is given for some rows only: seen once, a few or many times, or a class if the clone is expanded.

CATKRGPGGYTF TGTGCCACCAAGCGGGGTCCCGGGGGCTACACCTTC . TRBJ1-2 . TRBV3-1/TRBV3-2
CASTGGPYNSPLHF TGTGCCAGCACCGGGGGACCCTATAATTCACCCCTCCACTTT . TRBJ1-6 . TRBV2
CASSDPDRAYETQYF TGTGCCAGCAGTGATCCCGACAGGGCTTACGAGACCCAGTACTTC TRBD1 TRBJ2-5 . TRBV25-1
CASSVVGGGEPGNEQFF TGTGCCAGCAGCGTAGTAGGGGGAGGGGAGCCCGGCAATGAGCAGTTCTTC . TRBJ2-1 . TRBV9
CASSSPLAGAGWANVLTF TGTGCCAGCAGCTCCCCGCTAGCGGGGGCCGGGTGGGCCAACGTCCTGACTTTC TRBD2 TRBJ2-6 . TRBV7-2
CASSLSVGGQGWNTEAFF TGTGCCAGCTCACTATCTGTGGGGGGACAGGGCTGGAACACTGAAGCTTTCTTT TRBD1 TRBJ1-1 . TRBV18
CASSQALAGGPQFF TGTGCCAGCAGCCAAGCACTAGCGGGGGGGCCCCAGTTCTTC TRBD2 TRBJ2-1 . TRBV14
CASSLFGGGRTTSYEQYF TGTGCCAGCAGTTTATTTGGAGGGGGCCGCACCACCTCCTACGAGCAGTACTTC . TRBJ2-7 . TRBV28
CASSLYGTADYGYTF TGTGCCAGCAGCTTATACGGGACAGCGGACTATGGCTACACCTTC TRBD1 TRBJ1-2 . TRBV7-9
CASSPRAGAPGNTIYF TGTGCCAGCAGCCCTAGGGCTGGGGCGCCGGGAAACACCATATATTTT . TRBJ1-3 . TRBV5-4
CASSPRDRVEKLFF TGTGCCAGCAGCCCTCGGGACAGGGTGGAAAAACTGTTTTTT TRBD1 TRBJ1-4 . TRBV27
CASSLARIIYEQFF TGTGCCAGCAGCTTAGCGAGGATAATCTATGAGCAGTTCTTC . TRBJ2-1 . TRBV11-1
CATRDNQWSTEAFF TGTGCCACCCGGGACAACCAATGGAGCACTGAAGCTTTCTTT . TRBJ1-1 . TRBV24-1
CASSHRKLEAFF TGTGCCAGCAGCCACAGAAAGCTTGAAGCTTTCTTT . TRBJ1-1 . TRBV5-8
CASTQTGTGNQPQHF TGTGCCAGCACCCAAACCGGGACAGGCAATCAGCCCCAGCATTTT TRBD1 TRBJ1-5 . TRBV6-5
CASSLMGRGGYTF TGTGCCAGCAGTTTAATGGGCCGGGGAGGCTACACCTTC . TRBJ1-2 . TRBV12-3/TRBV12-4
CASSLKGWGYEQYF TGTGCCAGCAGTTTAAAGGGGTGGGGCTACGAGCAGTACTTC . TRBJ2-7 . TRBV28
CASSPTNSRNTEAFF TGTGCCAGCTCACCTACGAACAGTCGGAACACTGAAGCTTTCTTT . TRBJ1-1 . TRBV18
CASRTGGSSPLHF TGTGCCAGTAGGACCGGAGGGTCTTCACCCCTCCACTTT . TRBJ1-6 once TRBV19
CASSPPLTSGNEQFF TGTGCCAGCTCACCACCCCTAACCTCGGGGAATGAGCAGTTCTTC . TRBJ2-1 . TRBV18
CARSLVVREDSPLHF TGTGCCAGAAGCTTGGTCGTCAGGGAGGATTCACCCCTCCACTTT . TRBJ1-6 . TRBV5-3
CASSQTLYEQYF TGCGCCAGCAGCCAGACTCTATACGAGCAGTACTTC . TRBJ2-7 . TRBV5-1
CASRGTGLSNQPQHF TGCGCCAGCAGGGGGACAGGGTTAAGCAATCAGCCCCAGCATTTT TRBD1 TRBJ1-5 . TRBV4-1